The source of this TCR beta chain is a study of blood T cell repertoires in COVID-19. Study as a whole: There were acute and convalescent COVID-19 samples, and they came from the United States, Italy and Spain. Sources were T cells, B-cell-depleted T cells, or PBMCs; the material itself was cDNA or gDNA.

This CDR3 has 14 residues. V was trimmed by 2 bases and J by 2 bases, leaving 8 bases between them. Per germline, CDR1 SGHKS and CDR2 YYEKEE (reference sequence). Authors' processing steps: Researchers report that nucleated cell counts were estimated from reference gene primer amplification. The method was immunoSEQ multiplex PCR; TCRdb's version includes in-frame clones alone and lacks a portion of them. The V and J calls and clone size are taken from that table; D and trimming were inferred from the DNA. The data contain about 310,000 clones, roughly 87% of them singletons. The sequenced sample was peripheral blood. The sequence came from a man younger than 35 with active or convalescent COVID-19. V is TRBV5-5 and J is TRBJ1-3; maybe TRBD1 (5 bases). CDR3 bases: TGTGCCAGCAGCTTCTCGGGGGCTGGAAACACCATATATTTT. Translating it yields CASSFSGAGNTIYF. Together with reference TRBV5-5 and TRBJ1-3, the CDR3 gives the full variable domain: DAGVTQSPTHLIKTRGQQVTLRCSPISGHKSVSWYQQVLGQGPQFIFQYYEKEERGRGNFPDRFSARQFPNYSSELNVNALLLGDSALYLCASSFSGAGNTIYFGEGSWLTVV.